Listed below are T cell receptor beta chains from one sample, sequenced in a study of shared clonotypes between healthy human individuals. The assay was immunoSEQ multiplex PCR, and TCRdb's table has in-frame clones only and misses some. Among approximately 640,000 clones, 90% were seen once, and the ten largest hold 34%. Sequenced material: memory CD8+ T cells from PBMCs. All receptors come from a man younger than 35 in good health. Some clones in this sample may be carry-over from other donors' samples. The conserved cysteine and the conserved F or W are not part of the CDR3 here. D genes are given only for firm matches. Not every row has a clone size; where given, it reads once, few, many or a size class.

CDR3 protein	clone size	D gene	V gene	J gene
SVSRGNEQF	once	-	TRBV29-1	TRBJ2-1
ASSPGTSGIEQY	-	TRBD2	TRBV27	TRBJ2-7
ASSSRGFTEAF	few	-	TRBV28	TRBJ1-1
ASSTIRGQPQH	-	-	TRBV19	TRBJ1-5
ASSQADSLSGANVLT	-	-	TRBV14	TRBJ2-6
ASRTENYGYT	-	-	TRBV7-9	TRBJ1-2
ASSQQAGTGGDEQF	-	TRBD1	TRBV14	TRBJ2-1
ASSRLAGQETQY	-	TRBD2	TRBV9	TRBJ2-5
ASSLGLQETQY	-	-	TRBV7-9	TRBJ2-5
ASSIRTEQY	-	-	TRBV19	TRBJ2-7
ASSQPGPYEAF	-	-	TRBV4-2	TRBJ1-1
ASSRTENTEAF	-	-	TRBV4-3	TRBJ1-1
ASSIFGTSSYNEQF	-	-	TRBV19	TRBJ2-1
ASSKGQMNTEAF	-	-	TRBV7-9	TRBJ1-1
ASSSDPPRVGTQY	-	-	TRBV7-2	TRBJ2-5
ASSQDWDRGRYEQF	-	TRBD1	TRBV14	TRBJ2-1
ASSLQAGANVLT	-	-	TRBV7-9	TRBJ2-6
ASSSMGGGVYNEQF	once	-	TRBV5-1	TRBJ2-1
ASSFGDTEAF	-	-	TRBV7-9	TRBJ1-1
ASSQRIAGALGSLGYEQY	-	TRBD2	TRBV7-6	TRBJ2-7
ASTLGKGNSYNEQF	-	-	TRBV9	TRBJ2-1
ASSNAGTGIGVNTEAF	few	TRBD1	TRBV19	TRBJ1-1
ASSLVGQGRHEQY	-	TRBD1	TRBV7-9	TRBJ2-7
ASSLASADLNYGYT	few	-	TRBV5-1	TRBJ1-2
SAVTGDRYEQY	-	-	TRBV29-1	-
ASSYHWATNEKLF	-	-	TRBV6-5	TRBJ1-4
ASSPLPTDNEQF	-	-	TRBV28	TRBJ2-1
ASSYARGSLYEQY	-	-	TRBV6-5	TRBJ2-7
ATSRGLAGGNEQF	-	TRBD2	TRBV15	TRBJ2-1
ASSLYREDTEAF	-	-	TRBV5-1	TRBJ1-1
SAADRILSGNTIY	-	-	TRBV29-1	TRBJ1-3
ASSLKSNTEAF	-	-	TRBV28	TRBJ1-1
ASSSQGANTGELF	-	TRBD1	TRBV7-9	TRBJ2-2
ASSYSFRGELF	-	-	TRBV6-5	TRBJ1-4
AWSMGNEQY	-	-	TRBV30	TRBJ2-7
ASTGQGVDEQY	-	TRBD1	TRBV13	TRBJ2-7
ARLGTGNEKLF	-	-	TRBV27	TRBJ1-4
ASSLNTEAF	many	-	TRBV7-9	TRBJ1-1
ATSRLTSGHTDTQY	-	TRBD2	TRBV15	TRBJ2-3
ASSVASGGYEQY	-	TRBD2	TRBV9	TRBJ2-7
ASSIVYRASNQPQH	-	-	TRBV19	TRBJ1-5
ASSTAGTQY	-	-	TRBV27	TRBJ2-3
ASSPSPGSHYEQY	-	-	TRBV9	TRBJ2-7
ASSQDPGVTEAF	-	-	TRBV4-2	TRBJ1-1
ASSTPAHNREHGYT	-	-	TRBV2	TRBJ1-2
ASSLYLANEQF	-	-	TRBV7-9	TRBJ2-1
ASSGTGTAITNSGANVLT	once	-	TRBV9	TRBJ2-6
ASSWSGLNTEQY	-	-	TRBV7-9	TRBJ2-7
ASRPMWGREAANYGYT	-	-	TRBV28	TRBJ1-2
ASSAWGGADTGELF	-	-	TRBV10-2	TRBJ2-2
SVLPGTGETYEQY	-	TRBD1	TRBV29-1	TRBJ2-7
ASSSPRGVNAYNEQF	few	TRBD2	TRBV28	TRBJ2-1
ASSPPRVLGGNTEAF	-	-	TRBV5-1	TRBJ1-1
ASSTESGYPYEQY	-	-	TRBV19	TRBJ2-7
ASSRTGQETQY	-	TRBD1	TRBV6-4	TRBJ2-5
ASSLELITEAF	once	-	TRBV11-2	TRBJ1-1
ASSLRDLGNEQF	-	-	TRBV5-4	TRBJ2-1
ASSDGWGAHEQY	-	-	TRBV2	TRBJ2-7